The following is a T cell receptor (beta chain) sequence with its context. Its antigen is as yet unknown. Germline V CDR1 and CDR2: DFQATT, SNEGSKA (reference sequence). The V end was cut by 2 bases, the J end by 2 bases, with 19 bases between. This CDR3 is built from 16 residues. These data come from a study of metastatic and nonmetastatic thyroid tumors. Overall study: Comparative analysis of repertoires was undertaken across blood and tumor or nodule tissue obtained from malignant and benign thyroid patients. Study outcomes and limitations: Patients with malignant thyroid tumors reportedly had significantly higher TCR beta diversity than those with benign nodules, in blood and tumor.

In the study's own analysis: Built for papillary thyroid cancer, a distant-metastasis classifier drew on CDR3 differences across clinicopathological groups. Using MiXCR, TCRdb re-called clones from the PCR reads. The V and J calls, along with clone size, are taken from TCRdb and not from the paper's own processing. This sample has about 14,000 clones, with more than 20% found just once. All patients reached thyroid surgery having received no treatment beforehand. Material for sequencing was blood. This clonotype was sampled from a female donor with papillary thyroid cancer or a benign thyroid nodule (not recorded which). Some clones in this sample may be carry-over from other donors' samples. This chain connects TRBV20-1 to TRBJ2-7; possible D gene TRBD1, 6 bases. The CDR3 is CSARPGNDRRTYEQYF. CDR3 DNA sequence: TGCAGTGCTAGACCGGGGAACGACAGGAGGACCTACGAGCAGTACTTC.